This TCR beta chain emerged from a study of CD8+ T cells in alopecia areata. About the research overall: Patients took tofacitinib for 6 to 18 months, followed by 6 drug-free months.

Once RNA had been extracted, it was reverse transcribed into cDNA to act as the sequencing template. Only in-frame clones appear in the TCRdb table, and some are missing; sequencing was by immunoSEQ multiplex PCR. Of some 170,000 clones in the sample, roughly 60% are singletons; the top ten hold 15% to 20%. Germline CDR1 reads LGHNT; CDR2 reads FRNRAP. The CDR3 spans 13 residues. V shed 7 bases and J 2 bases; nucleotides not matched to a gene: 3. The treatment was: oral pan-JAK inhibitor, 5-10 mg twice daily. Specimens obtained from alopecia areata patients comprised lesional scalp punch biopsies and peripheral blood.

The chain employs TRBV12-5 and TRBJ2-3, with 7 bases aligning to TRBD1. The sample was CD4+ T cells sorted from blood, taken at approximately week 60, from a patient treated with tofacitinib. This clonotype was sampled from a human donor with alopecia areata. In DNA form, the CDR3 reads TGTGCTAGTGAACAGGGGAACACAGATACGCAGTATTTT. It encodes CASEQGNTDTQYF.